Presented here are 8 T cell receptor beta chains from one specimen sequenced in a study of OX40 agonist ivuxolimab in advanced cancers. The repertoire was sequenced with immunoSEQ multiplex PCR; TCRdb's copy has only in-frame clones and lacks some. The sample has tens of thousands of clones; 85% to 90% are singletons. Sequencing used CD4+ or CD8+ T cells sorted from blood, obtained in a trial of the OX40 agonist ivuxolimab. Every receptor here comes from an adult with an advanced solid tumor such as melanoma, head and neck, liver or kidney cancer.

To note about this clone: This sample also contains other DNA sequences that code for the same CDR3. The chain carries TRBV7-3 and TRBJ2-5, with 8 bases aligning to TRBD1. The CDR3 is made up of 14 amino acids. Germline CDR1 is SGHTA and CDR2 is FQGTGA. V shed 3 bases, J shed 4 bases, and the junction held 4 bases outside the gene matches. The CDR3 nucleotides read TGTGCCAGCAGCTTGACAGGGGCGGGAGAGACCCAGTACTTC. Its translation: CASSLTGAGETQYF.

The V call is TRBV9, the J call TRBJ2-3; 7 nucleotides line up with TRBD2. This CDR3 comprises 16 residues. CDR1 and CDR2 (germline): SGDLS, YYNGEE. After removal of 4 bases from V and 3 bases from J, the junction contained 11 bases not matched to a gene. CDR3 in amino acids: CASSKYSAGRTDTQYF. Written as DNA, the CDR3 is TGTGCCAGCAGCAAGTACTCAGCGGGACGGACAGATACGCAGTATTTT.

The chain combines TRBV9 with TRBJ2-5; TRBD1 agrees at 7 bases. The CDR3 is made up of 14 amino acids. Germline CDR1 and CDR2: SGDLS and YYNGEE. Losses at the gene ends were 3 bases for V and 1 base for J; bases not matched to a gene: 3. This chain's CDR3 is CASSAGTAQETQYF. CDR3 DNA sequence: TGTGCCAGCAGCGCGGGGACAGCCCAAGAGACCCAGTACTTC. Full variable domain (rest looked up from reference TRBV9 and TRBJ2-5): DSGVTQTPKHLITATGQRVTLRCSPRSGDLSVYWYQQSLDQGLQFLIQYYNGEERAKGNILERFSAQQFPDLHSELNLSSLELGDSALYFCASSAGTAQETQYFGPGTRLLVL.

This clone was counted a single time. The chain is built from TRBV14 and TRBJ2-4; either TRBD1 or TRBD2 may supply D (5 bases each). The V end lost 0 bases, the J end lost 0 bases, and 12 bases lay between the germline ends. The CDR3 has 17 residues. The V gene's germline CDR1 is SGHDN and CDR2 FVKESK. The CDR3 loop is CASSQDPGPLAKNIQYF. CDR3 coding DNA: TGTGCCAGCAGCCAAGATCCGGGACCGCTAGCCAAAAACATTCAGTACTTC.

This sequence joins TRBV7-9 and TRBJ2-1; D possibly corresponds to TRBD1 (6 bases). The CDR3 spans 16 residues. Trimming shortened V by 4 bases and J by 8 bases, and 21 bases separated the two germline ends. The germline V gene has CDR1 SEHNR and CDR2 FQNEAQ (reference sequence). CDR3 coding DNA: TGTGCCAGCAGCTCGCACCCGGGACAACCGTCCGATGAGCAGTTCTTC. This encodes CASSSHPGQPSDEQFF. The full variable domain, rest sourced from reference TRBV7-9 and TRBJ2-1, is DTGVSQNPRHKITKRGQNVTFRCDPISEHNRLYWYRQTLGQGPEFLTYFQNEAQLEKSRLLSDRFSAERPKGSFSTLEIQRTEQGDSAMYLCASSSHPGQPSDEQFFGPGTRLTVL.

This chain links TRBV19 with TRBJ2-7; D gene ambiguous. Germline CDR1 LNHDA, CDR2 SQIVND (reference sequence). The CDR3 loop spans 13 amino acids. V dropped 5 bases and J dropped 1 base, with 9 bases sitting between them. DNA for the CDR3: TGTGCCAGTAGTTGGCAGGAATCCTACGAGCAGTACTTC. Amino acids: CASSWQESYEQYF.

The CDR3 bases are TGTGCCATCAGTCCAGGACAGCCTGCCGAGCAGTACTTC. Translation gives CAISPGQPAEQYF. The chain recombines TRBV10-3 with TRBJ2-7, with TRBD1 as a possible D gene (6 bases). This CDR3 contains 13 residues. Trimming took 5 bases from V and 6 from J, leaving 14 bases between them. Germline V gene sequence: CDR1 ENHRY, CDR2 SYGVKD.

This clone was counted between two and nine times. The rearrangement uses TRBV5-1 and TRBJ1-2; the match to TRBD1 covers 11 bases. The J segment lost 7 bases and the V segment lost 3 bases, leaving 8 bases of the junction unmatched. From germline, CDR1 is SGHRS and CDR2 YFSETQ. The CDR3 spans 15 residues. The CDR3 here is CASSSADRGHSGYTF. The CDR3 region has the DNA TGCGCCAGCAGCTCCGCGGACAGGGGGCATAGTGGCTACACCTTC.